Following are 25 T cell receptor beta chains from one sample sequenced in a study of cytomegalovirus exposure and HLA in healthy donors. Generated by immunoSEQ multiplex PCR, the TCRdb table keeps only in-frame clones and is missing some. Among roughly 200,000 clones listed, roughly three quarters were seen once. The material sequenced was PBMCs. Receptor source: a woman aged 25 to 39 in good health and CMV-seronegative.

V usage is TRBV5-1 and J usage is TRBJ1-1; D is ambiguous. Looked up from germline, CDR1 is SGHRS and CDR2 is YFSETQ. The germline V and J ends were trimmed by 1 base and 5 bases, with 15 bases remaining between them. The CDR3 sequence is 15 residues long. CDR3 residues: CASSLLPGWRTEAFF. In DNA, the CDR3 is TGCGCCAGCAGCTTGTTGCCGGGGTGGAGGACTGAAGCTTTCTTT.

V gene TRBV7-9 combines with J gene TRBJ1-4; perhaps TRBD1 as D (5 bases). The germline V gene has CDR1 SEHNR and CDR2 FQNEAQ (reference sequence). V lost 1 base, J lost 14 bases, and 17 bases lay in between. This CDR3 is 14 amino acids long. In DNA form, the CDR3 reads TGTGCCAGCAGCTTAGGGGTTGGGGCCCATGAGCTGTTTTTT. Translated, it gives CASSLGVGAHELFF.

CDR3 amino acids: CASSRRRVGIYSYEQYF. In DNA, the CDR3 is TGCGCCAGCAGCCGCCGAAGGGTCGGGATATACTCCTACGAGCAGTACTTC. The rearrangement joins TRBV4-1 to TRBJ2-7, with D perhaps TRBD2 (5 bases). Trimming pared 4 bases from V and 0 bases from J, leaving 19 bases between. Germline V gene data show CDR1 as MGHRA and CDR2 as YSYEKL. This CDR3 has 17 amino acids.

The chain links TRBV9 to TRBJ2-5; 7 bases are a match to TRBD2. The CDR3 runs to 16 residues. The J segment lost 1 base and the V segment lost 3 bases, leaving 9 bases of the junction unmatched. Germline CDR1 is SGDLS and CDR2 is YYNGEE. The chain's CDR3 is CASSAGTTTLQETQYF. The CDR3, as DNA: TGTGCCAGCAGCGCCGGGACTACCACCCTCCAAGAGACCCAGTACTTC.

V is TRBV5-6 and J is TRBJ2-7, with 10 bases fitting TRBD1. J lost 2 bases, V lost 0 bases, and 8 bases had no gene match. The CDR3 contains 17 residues. Looked up from germline, CDR1 is SGHDT and CDR2 is YYEEEE. In nucleotides, the CDR3 is TGTGCCAGCAGCTTGGAGGGACAGGGGATAAGGCCCTACGAGCAGTACTTC. Its translation: CASSLEGQGIRPYEQYF. The variable domain in full, with the rest retrieved from reference TRBV5-6 and TRBJ2-7, is DAGVTQSPTHLIKTRGQQVTLRCSPKSGHDTVSWYQQALGQGPQFIFQYYEEEERQRGNFPDRFSGHQFPNYSSELNVNALLLGDSALYLCASSLEGQGIRPYEQYFGPGTRLTVT.

This clone was observed a single time. The chain joins TRBV28 to TRBJ1-5; a possible D gene is TRBD1 (6 bases). CDR1 and CDR2 (germline): MDHEN, SYDVKM. The CDR3 has 13 residues. The ends were cut back, 7 bases at V and 7 bases at J, with 14 bases in the middle. The CDR3 region is CASMRGARQPQHF. The CDR3 DNA reads as TGTGCCAGCATGCGGGGGGCGCGGCAGCCCCAGCATTTT.

The sample holds a few counts of this clone. The rearrangement joins TRBV4-2 to TRBJ2-5, with 7 bases aligning to TRBD2. The CDR3 contains 15 residues. J gave up 0 bases and V 4 bases, and 5 bases lay outside the gene matches. Germline V gene data show CDR1 as LGHNA and CDR2 as YNFKEQ. The CDR3 sequence is CASSRRGDYQETQYF. CDR3 nucleotides: TGTGCCAGCAGCCGCCGGGGGGATTACCAAGAGACCCAGTACTTC.

This clone was seen a handful of times. The chain couples TRBV6-6 to TRBJ2-5, with 7 bases fitting TRBD1. Germline loops: CDR1 MNHNY, CDR2 SVGAGI (reference sequence). The junction had 11 bases not matched to a gene; V was cut back by 4 bases and J by 6 bases. The CDR3 consists of 15 residues. CDR3 coding DNA: TGTGCCAGCAGTTCTCTGGCAGGGGGATTGAAGACCCAGTACTTC. It encodes CASSSLAGGLKTQYF.

V is TRBV5-4 and J is TRBJ1-2, with TRBD1 as a possible D gene (5 bases). Germline lookup yields CDR1 SGHNT and CDR2 YYREEE (reference sequence). The length of the CDR3 is 14 residues. Trimming cost V 4 bases and J 3 bases, with 13 bases left between them. The CDR3 nucleotides are TGTGCCAGCAGCGAACGGCAGGGCGACTATGGCTACACCTTC. Its translation is CASSERQGDYGYTF. The variable domain in full, completed from reference TRBV5-4 and TRBJ1-2, reads ETGVTQSPTHLIKTRGQQVTLRCSSQSGHNTVSWYQQALGQGPQFIFQYYREEENGRGNFPPRFSGLQFPNYSSELNVNALELDDSALYLCASSERQGDYGYTFGSGTRLTVV.

The chain joins TRBV6-1 to TRBJ1-2, with 9 bases that match TRBD1. The CDR3 is 14 residues long. The ends lost 4 bases at V and 5 bases at J; junction bases unmatched: 5. Germline V gene lookup returns CDR1 MNHNS and CDR2 SASEGT. CDR3 sequence reads: CASSGRTGEYGYTF. The CDR3 DNA follows: TGTGCCAGCAGTGGTAGGACAGGGGAATATGGCTACACCTTC.

This clone has just a few counts. The chain links TRBV18 to TRBJ1-2; 11 bases match TRBD1. The J segment lost 2 bases and the V segment lost 5 bases, leaving 4 bases of the junction unmatched. The CDR3 has 15 amino acids. Germline CDR1 is KGHSH and CDR2 is LQKENI. In DNA, the CDR3 is TGTGCCAGCTCAACAGGACAGGGGGCGAACTATGGCTACACCTTC. Amino acids: CASSTGQGANYGYTF.

As for this clone: The junction departs from germline at one end; a sequencing error may be responsible. This chain uses TRBV19 with TRBJ2-3, with D perhaps TRBD2 (6 bases). The CDR3 contains 14 residues. Germline assignment: CDR1 LNHDA and CDR2 SQIVND (reference sequence). The chain's CDR3 is CANSISSEADTQYF. In DNA, the CDR3 is TGTGCCAATAGTATCTCTAGCGAAGCAGATACGCAGTATTTT.

V gene TRBV5-1 combines with J gene TRBJ2-1; D perhaps matches TRBD2 (7 bases). The CDR3 has 15 amino acids. The germline CDR1 and CDR2 sequences are SGHRS and YFSETQ. Trimming removed 4 bases from V and 7 bases from J, with 18 bases in between. CDR3: CASSLQPRGGNEQFF. The CDR3 region has the DNA TGCGCCAGCAGCCTCCAACCCAGGGGAGGGAATGAGCAGTTCTTC.

V and J are TRBV19 and TRBJ2-7, with TRBD1 as a possible D gene (6 bases). Germline V gene data show CDR1 as LNHDA and CDR2 as SQIVND (reference sequence). V lost 1 base and J 2 bases, leaving 9 bases between the germline ends. The CDR3 covers 14 residues. This chain's CDR3 is CASSIAQGPYEQYF. In nucleotides, the CDR3 is TGTGCCAGTAGTATAGCCCAGGGGCCCTACGAGCAGTACTTC.

The genes are TRBV7-6 and TRBJ2-7; D might be TRBD1 (5 bases). Trimming pared 4 bases from V and 5 bases from J, leaving 12 bases between. Germline assignment: CDR1 SGHVS and CDR2 FNYEAQ. The CDR3 runs 13 residues. The DNA for the CDR3 is TGTGCCAGCAGCTCCAGGGATGGGGACGAGCAGTACTTC. This gives the protein CASSSRDGDEQYF.

This clone showed up just a few times. V and J are TRBV14 and TRBJ1-1; D is perhaps TRBD1 (6 bases). The CDR3 has 15 residues. Per germline, CDR1 SGHDN and CDR2 FVKESK. V was trimmed by 4 bases and J by 0 bases, leaving 12 bases between them. CDR3 DNA: TGTGCCAGCAGCCCTGCAGGGGCCTTGAACACTGAAGCTTTCTTT. Its protein is CASSPAGALNTEAFF.

The V and J genes are TRBV29-1 and TRBJ2-3, with TRBD1 as a possible D gene (7 bases). The CDR3 length is 16 residues. V lost 6 bases and J 2 bases, leaving 21 bases between the germline ends. Germline CDR1 and CDR2: SQVTM and ANQGSEA. The CDR3 region is CSVTAGAGGITDTQYF. The CDR3 coding sequence is TGCAGCGTGACCGCCGGGGCAGGGGGGATCACAGATACGCAGTATTTT.

This chain joins TRBV15 and TRBJ1-2; D gene uncertain. CDR3 size: 14 residues. Germline values: CDR1 LNHNV, CDR2 YYDKDF (reference sequence). V lost 6 bases and J lost 4, with 15 bases in between. The CDR3 nucleotides read TGTGCCACCAGTACACGGGAGCGGGCCTATGGCTACACCTTC. It is translated as CATSTRERAYGYTF.

The chain recombines TRBV19 with TRBJ2-7, with a weak D call TRBD1 (7 bases). Per germline, CDR1 LNHDA and CDR2 SQIVND (reference sequence). V shed 3 bases and J shed 3 bases, with 21 bases lying between them. The CDR3 consists of 17 residues. The chain's CDR3 is CASSIHSGPGGLYEQYF. The CDR3 DNA is TGTGCCAGTAGTATCCATTCTGGTCCAGGGGGACTCTACGAGCAGTACTTC.

This sequence joins TRBV6-1 and TRBJ1-2; no clear D gene. Trimming cost V 2 bases and J 5 bases, with 9 bases left between them. This CDR3 has 13 amino acids. Germline values: CDR1 MNHNS, CDR2 SASEGT. The CDR3 sequence is CASSESRQYGYTF. Here the CDR3 DNA reads TGTGCCAGCAGTGAATCTAGGCAGTATGGCTACACCTTC.

The V gene is TRBV28, the J gene TRBJ2-7, with D possibly TRBD1 on 5 matching bases. The CDR3 sequence is 12 residues long. V lost 2 bases, J lost 5 bases, and 7 bases lay in between. CDR1 and CDR2 from the germline V gene are MDHEN and SYDVKM. For the CDR3, the DNA is TGTGCCAGCAGTTTAGGCAGGGACGAGCAGTACTTC. Its protein product is CASSLGRDEQYF.

V usage is TRBV7-8 and J usage is TRBJ1-5; D perhaps matches TRBD1 (6 bases). In germline, CDR1 is SGHVS, CDR2 FQNEAQ. V dropped 2 bases and J dropped 3 bases, with 14 bases sitting between them. CDR3 size: 16 residues. The CDR3 region has the DNA TGTGCCAGCAGCTTAATGTCTGGACAGACCAATCAGCCCCAGCATTTT. Translated, it gives CASSLMSGQTNQPQHF.

This clone was seen a few times. Additional DNA sequences in this sample encode the identical CDR3. The chain joins TRBV18 to TRBJ2-7; TRBD1 agrees at 8 bases. Germline CDR1 is KGHSH and CDR2 is LQKENI. The CDR3 totals 14 residues. The J segment lost 2 bases and the V segment lost 3 bases, leaving 3 bases of the junction unmatched. CDR3 DNA sequence: TGTGCCAGCTCACCGCGACAGGGGACCTACGAGCAGTACTTC. Translating it yields CASSPRQGTYEQYF. The whole variable domain, remainder taken from reference TRBV18 and TRBJ2-7, is NAGVMQNPRHLVRRRGQEARLRCSPMKGHSHVYWYRQLPEEGLKFMVYLQKENIIDESGMPKERFSAEFPKEGPSILRIQQVVRGDSAAYFCASSPRQGTYEQYFGPGTRLTVT.

The chain's CDR3 is CASRPGGTSNQPQHF. CDR3 nucleotides: TGTGCCAGCAGACCCGGGGGGACTAGCAATCAGCCCCAGCATTTT. The chain carries TRBV7-9 and TRBJ1-5, with D possibly matching TRBD1 (5 bases). CDR1 is SEHNR and CDR2 is FQNEAQ in the germline V gene (reference sequence). The CDR3 totals 15 residues. V was cut by 6 bases and J by 0 bases, with 12 bases left in between.

The chain recombines TRBV4-2 with TRBJ2-3; D possibly corresponds to TRBD2 (5 bases). The CDR3 runs 15 residues. The V end lost 0 bases, the J end lost 1 base, and 8 bases lay between the germline ends. From germline, CDR1 is LGHNA and CDR2 YNFKEQ. CDR3 DNA: TGTGCCAGCAGCCAAGAACACGGGGGCACAGATACGCAGTATTTT. As protein: CASSQEHGGTDTQYF.